Listed below are T cell receptor beta chains from one sample, sequenced in a study of T cell responses to AZD1222 COVID-19 vaccine. Sequencing used immunoSEQ multiplex PCR; TCRdb keeps in-frame clones, though not all of them. The sample consists of about 50,000 clones, about 83% of them appearing once. The material was peripheral blood, obtained on day 0 of AZD1222 vaccination. The receptors shown here come from an adult in good health. CDR3s include the opening cysteine and the closing phenylalanine or tryptophan. Each record gives: clone size, V gene, J gene, CDR3 protein. The size of a clone is reported for some rows only, either as once, few or many, or as a class for expanded clones.

clone size: few; V gene: TRBV11-2; J gene: TRBJ1-1; CDR3 protein: CASSFGTGVAFF
clone size: -; V gene: TRBV27; J gene: TRBJ2-2; CDR3 protein: CASSPGGNTGELFF
clone size: -; V gene: TRBV3-1/TRBV3-2; J gene: TRBJ1-2; CDR3 protein: CASSQSPGAPDGYTF
clone size: -; V gene: TRBV5-1; J gene: TRBJ1-3; CDR3 protein: CASSLVSSGNTIYF
clone size: -; V gene: TRBV10-3; J gene: TRBJ2-7; CDR3 protein: CATGDVRYEQYF
clone size: -; V gene: TRBV5-1; J gene: TRBJ1-4; CDR3 protein: CASSSRGGREKLFF
clone size: -; V gene: TRBV18; J gene: TRBJ1-5; CDR3 protein: CASSPQGPPEIETQHF
clone size: once; V gene: TRBV15; J gene: TRBJ1-1; CDR3 protein: CATSRPGRGMNTEAFF
clone size: -; V gene: TRBV9; J gene: TRBJ2-1; CDR3 protein: CASSVASTAGGDNEQFF
clone size: few; V gene: TRBV21-1; J gene: TRBJ1-6; CDR3 protein: CASCRGWHF
clone size: -; V gene: TRBV3-1/TRBV3-2; J gene: TRBJ2-2; CDR3 protein: CASSQGGPGELFF
clone size: -; V gene: TRBV11-2; J gene: TRBJ1-4; CDR3 protein: CASSTSNANEKLFF
clone size: -; V gene: TRBV2; J gene: TRBJ2-1; CDR3 protein: CASSPRQGPRNEQFF
clone size: -; V gene: TRBV19; J gene: TRBJ2-1; CDR3 protein: CASSMKGFNEQFF
clone size: -; V gene: TRBV5-1; J gene: TRBJ1-3; CDR3 protein: CASSTGPGNTIYF
clone size: -; V gene: TRBV7-9; J gene: TRBJ1-4; CDR3 protein: CASSLRNGPAEKLFF
clone size: -; V gene: TRBV7-8; J gene: TRBJ1-1; CDR3 protein: CASSLVRGQGLVTEAFF
clone size: few; V gene: TRBV7-3; J gene: TRBJ2-2; CDR3 protein: CASSSQGQGLSGELFF
clone size: -; V gene: TRBV7-2; J gene: TRBJ2-1; CDR3 protein: CASSPRDYYNEQFF
clone size: -; V gene: TRBV3-1/TRBV3-2; J gene: TRBJ2-2; CDR3 protein: CASSPVGGNTGELFF
clone size: -; V gene: TRBV5-1; J gene: TRBJ1-1; CDR3 protein: CASSWDRTDEAFF
clone size: -; V gene: TRBV6-4; J gene: TRBJ2-3; CDR3 protein: CASSEAGGSDTQYF
clone size: -; V gene: TRBV28; J gene: TRBJ1-4; CDR3 protein: CASSVPQGEYEKLFF
clone size: -; V gene: TRBV28; J gene: TRBJ2-6; CDR3 protein: CASRYRTIRAGANVLTF